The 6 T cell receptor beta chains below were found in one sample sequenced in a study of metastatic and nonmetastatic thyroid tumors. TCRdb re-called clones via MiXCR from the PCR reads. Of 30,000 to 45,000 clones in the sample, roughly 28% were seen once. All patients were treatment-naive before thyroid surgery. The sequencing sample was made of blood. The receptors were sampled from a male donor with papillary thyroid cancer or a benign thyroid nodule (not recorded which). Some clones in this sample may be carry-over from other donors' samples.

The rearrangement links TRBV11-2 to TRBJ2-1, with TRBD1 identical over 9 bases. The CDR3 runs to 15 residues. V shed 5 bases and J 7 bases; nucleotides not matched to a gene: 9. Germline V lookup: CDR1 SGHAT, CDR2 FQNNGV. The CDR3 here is CASSPRDRAGNEQFF. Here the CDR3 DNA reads TGTGCCAGCAGCCCCCGGGACAGGGCCGGGAATGAGCAGTTCTTC.

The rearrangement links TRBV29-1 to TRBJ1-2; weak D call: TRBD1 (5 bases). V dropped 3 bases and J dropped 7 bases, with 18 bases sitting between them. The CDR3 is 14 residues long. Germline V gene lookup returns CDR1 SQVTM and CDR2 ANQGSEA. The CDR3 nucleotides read TGCAGCGTTGAGACAGAAGGTAAAGGAGGTGGCTACACCTTC. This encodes CSVETEGKGGGYTF.

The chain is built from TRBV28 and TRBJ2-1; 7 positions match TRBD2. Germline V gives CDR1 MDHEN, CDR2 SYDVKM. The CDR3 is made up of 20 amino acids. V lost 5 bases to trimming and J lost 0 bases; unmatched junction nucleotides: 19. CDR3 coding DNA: TGTGCCAGCAGTCTTACCCCTGGAGCGGGACCTGCAAGCTCCTACAATGAGCAGTTCTTC. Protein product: CASSLTPGAGPASSYNEQFF.

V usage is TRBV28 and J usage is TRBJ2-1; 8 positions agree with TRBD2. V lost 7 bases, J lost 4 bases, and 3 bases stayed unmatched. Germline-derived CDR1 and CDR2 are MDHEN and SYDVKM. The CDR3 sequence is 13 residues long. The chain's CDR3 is CASMTSAYNEQFF. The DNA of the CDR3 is TGTGCCAGCATGACTAGCGCGTACAATGAGCAGTTCTTC.

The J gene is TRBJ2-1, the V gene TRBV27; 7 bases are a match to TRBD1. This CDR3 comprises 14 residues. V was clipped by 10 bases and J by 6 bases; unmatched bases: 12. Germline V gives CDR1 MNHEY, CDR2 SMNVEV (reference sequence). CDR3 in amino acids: CATRVTGFLNEQFF. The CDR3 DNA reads TGTGCCACAAGGGTGACAGGGTTTCTCAATGAGCAGTTCTTC.

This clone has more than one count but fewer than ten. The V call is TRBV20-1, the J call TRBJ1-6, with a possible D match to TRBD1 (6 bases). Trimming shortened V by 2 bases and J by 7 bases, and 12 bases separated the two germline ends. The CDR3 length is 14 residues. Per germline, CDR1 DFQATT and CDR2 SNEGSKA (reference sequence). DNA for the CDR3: TGCAGTGCTAGAATCCCAGGGGTAAATTCACCCCTCCACTTT. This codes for CSARIPGVNSPLHF.